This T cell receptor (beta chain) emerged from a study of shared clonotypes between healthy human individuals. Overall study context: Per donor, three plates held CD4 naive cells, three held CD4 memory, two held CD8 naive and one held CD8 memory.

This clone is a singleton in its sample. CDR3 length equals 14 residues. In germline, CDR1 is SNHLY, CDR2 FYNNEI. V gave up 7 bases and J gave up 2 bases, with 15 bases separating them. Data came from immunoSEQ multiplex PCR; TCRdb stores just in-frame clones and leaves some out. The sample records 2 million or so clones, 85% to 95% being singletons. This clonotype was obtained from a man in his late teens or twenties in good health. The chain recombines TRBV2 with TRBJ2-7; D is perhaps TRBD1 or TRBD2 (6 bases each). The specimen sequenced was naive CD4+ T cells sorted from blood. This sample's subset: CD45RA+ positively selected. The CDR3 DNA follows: TGTGCCAGCACTCTTTGGGGGGCTCCCTACGAGCAGTACTTC. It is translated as CASTLWGAPYEQYF.